This T cell receptor (beta chain) was sequenced during a study of response to subunit inactivated influenza vaccine (dated by TCRdb to 2017 to 2018). Concerning the study at large: Deep quantitative profiling of the T cell receptor repertoire was used in the study to follow responses to a trivalent subunit inactivated influenza vaccine. What the work shows at the level of the full study, not this receptor alone: According to the authors, only a limited number of new T cells may be recruited by each seasonal influenza vaccination.

The library was prepared using RT-PCR. The listed sequencing device is Illumina HiSeq 2500. The raw public reads went through TCRdb reprocessing: fastp at Q25, MiXCR clone calling, in-frame beta chains kept. Every distinct CDR3 protein forms one entry, paired with its most common genes and DNA. A total of approximately 530,000 distinct CDR3 sequences appear in this sample, roughly 13% of them only once. The ten largest clonotypes hold about an eighth of the sample. What the time point label conveys for this sample: approximately 40 days after influenza vaccine administration. This clonotype was recorded many times. The target of this receptor is not known. Qualities for individual bases were not recorded, and no much larger clone is one base off. The junction carries 10 bases between V and J, which are trimmed by 1 base and 4 bases respectively. Counted from cysteine to phenylalanine, this CDR3 has 14 amino acids. Only the CDR3 DNA is retained, 42 bases long and in frame from the first base.

This sequence uses TRBV12-3 or TRBV12-4 and TRBJ1-2, with the D gene uncertain. The source was PBMCs from blood, collected 45 days after vaccination. This TCR came from a man in his fifties or sixties who received an inactivated influenza vaccine. Donor details come from another sample of the same person, matched by shared clones. The DNA sequence is given as TGTGCCAGCAGTTTAGGAACCCCCCTCTATGGCTACACCTTC. Its translation is CASSLGTPLYGYTF.